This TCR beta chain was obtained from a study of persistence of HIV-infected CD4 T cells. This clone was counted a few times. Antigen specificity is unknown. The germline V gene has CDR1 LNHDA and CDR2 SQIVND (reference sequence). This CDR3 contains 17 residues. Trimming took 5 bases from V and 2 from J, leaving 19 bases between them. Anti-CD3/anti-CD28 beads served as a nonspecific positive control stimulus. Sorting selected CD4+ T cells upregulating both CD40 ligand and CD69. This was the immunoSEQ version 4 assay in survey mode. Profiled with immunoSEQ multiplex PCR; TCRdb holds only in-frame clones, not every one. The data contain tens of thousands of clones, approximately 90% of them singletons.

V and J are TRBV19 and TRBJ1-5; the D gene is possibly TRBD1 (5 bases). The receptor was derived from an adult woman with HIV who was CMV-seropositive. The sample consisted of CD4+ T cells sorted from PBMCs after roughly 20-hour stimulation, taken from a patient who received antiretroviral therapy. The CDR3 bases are TGTGCCAGTAGTTTGGGATCGTCAGGGCTCGGCAATCAGCCCCAGCATTTT. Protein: CASSLGSSGLGNQPQHF.